A selection of T cell receptor beta chains follows, all from one sample in a study of blood T cell repertoires in COVID-19. Only in-frame clones appear in the TCRdb table, and some are missing; sequencing was by immunoSEQ multiplex PCR. Seen here are hundreds of thousands of clones, approximately 90% observed once, and the top ten hold approximately 9.3%. The sequenced sample was PBMCs or T cells enriched from blood (not recorded which). These receptors were collected from a woman between 45 and 65 years old who had recovered from COVID-19. Each CDR3 is given with its conserved first and last residue. The D gene is left open where the match is weak. The listing skips clone size in some rows; elsewhere it reads once, few, many or a size class.

j_gene | d_gene | abundance | v_gene | CDR3nt | CDR3aa
TRBJ2-3 | - | - | TRBV7-9 | TGTGCCAGCAGCCCCTCGCCAGGGCAAGTTAAGACAGATACGCAGTATTTT | CASSPSPGQVKTDTQYF
TRBJ1-3 | TRBD1 | - | TRBV2 | TGTGCCAGCAGCCCGACAGGGAGGTCTGGAAACACCATATATTTT | CASSPTGRSGNTIYF
TRBJ2-7 | - | - | TRBV2 | TGTGCCAGCAGTCTCGTCAGCTACGAGCAGTACTTC | CASSLVSYEQYF
TRBJ2-1 | - | once | TRBV6-2/TRBV6-3 | TGTGCCAGCAGTTACCCTGACAACCGGGGGTACAATGAGCAGTTCTTC | CASSYPDNRGYNEQFF
TRBJ2-7 | TRBD2 | once | TRBV4-2 | TGTGCCAGCAGCCAAGTGGGAGGACTAGGGACTTACGAGCAGTACTTC | CASSQVGGLGTYEQYF
TRBJ1-1 | - | once | TRBV5-1 | TGCGCCAGCAGCTTGTATGGGGCCACCACTGAAGCTTTCTTT | CASSLYGATTEAFF
TRBJ1-2 | - | - | TRBV2 | TGTGCCAGCAGTGGAGAGTTGGATGGCTACACCTTC | CASSGELDGYTF
TRBJ2-7 | - | few | TRBV7-3 | TGTGCCAGCAGCTTAAGCTACCAAACCTACGAGCAGTACTTC | CASSLSYQTYEQYF
TRBJ1-5 | - | - | TRBV6-2/TRBV6-3 | TGTGCCAGCAGTTACTCTTGGGCAGGGCCCTCCAGCAATCAGCCCCAGCATTTT | CASSYSWAGPSSNQPQHF
TRBJ1-5 | - | - | TRBV6-4 | TGTGCCAGCAGTCCCCAGGGGTATAGCAATCAGCCCCAGCATTTT | CASSPQGYSNQPQHF
TRBJ1-6 | - | - | TRBV6-1 | TGTGCCAGCAGTGAAGCGGGGCAGGGGAATTCACCCCTCCACTTT | CASSEAGQGNSPLHF
TRBJ1-5 | - | - | TRBV19 | TGTGCCAGTACCTCCAGGGGTAATCAGCCCCAGCATTTT | CASTSRGNQPQHF
TRBJ2-1 | TRBD2 | - | TRBV5-1 | TGCGCCAGCAGCTTACCAGCGGGGACTAATTACAATGAGCAGTTCTTC | CASSLPAGTNYNEQFF
TRBJ1-3 | TRBD1 | - | TRBV28 | TGTGCCAGCAGTACCGCGGGGACAGGGGTGGCAAACACCATATATTTT | CASSTAGTGVANTIYF
TRBJ2-3 | TRBD2 | - | TRBV3-1/TRBV3-2 | TGTGCCAGCAGCCCCGGGACTATGGGAACCTATACGCAGTATTTT | CASSPGTMGTYTQYF
TRBJ1-1 | - | - | TRBV6-5 | TGTGCCAGCAGTACCCGCCCGGGTGAAGCTTTCTTT | CASSTRPGEAFF
TRBJ1-1 | - | - | TRBV7-2 | TGTGCCAGCAGCAAACTCGAGGGTATCACTGAAGCTTTCTTT | CASSKLEGITEAFF
TRBJ2-5 | TRBD2 | - | TRBV2 | TGTGCCAGCAGTCTGATCGGGACTAGCGGGGGGGAGACCCAGTACTTC | CASSLIGTSGGETQYF
TRBJ2-1 | TRBD2 | - | TRBV28 | TGTGCCAGCAGCTCCCCATCGGGGAGCGGGGACAATGAGCAGTTCTTC | CASSSPSGSGDNEQFF
TRBJ2-6 | - | - | TRBV6-5 | TGTGCCAGTTCCGGAGAGGACTCTGGGGCCAACGTCCTGACTTTC | CASSGEDSGANVLTF
TRBJ1-4 | - | once | TRBV7-2 | TGTGCCAGCAGCTCTCAGACAGGTCTCGGTGAAAAACTGTTTTTT | CASSSQTGLGEKLFF
TRBJ2-3 | TRBD2 | - | TRBV6-4 | TGTGCCAGCAGTGAAAGCGGGGGGGCAGATACGCAGTATTTT | CASSESGGADTQYF
TRBJ2-5 | - | - | TRBV10-3 | TGTGCCATCAGTGGGGGGGAAAACCAAGAGACCCAGTACTTC | CAISGGENQETQYF
TRBJ1-4 | TRBD1 | once | TRBV4-1 | TGCGCCAGCAGCCAAGCCAGACAGGGGGGGGGTGAAAAACTGTTTTTT | CASSQARQGGGEKLFF
TRBJ1-2 | TRBD1 | - | TRBV18 | TGTGCCAGCTCACCACTAGGGACAGGTGAAGTGAGCTACACCTTC | CASSPLGTGEVSYTF
TRBJ1-6 | TRBD1 | - | TRBV19 | TGTGCCAGTAGTTCCGGGACAGGTGATAGCTCCTATAATTCACCCCTCCACTTT | CASSSGTGDSSYNSPLHF
TRBJ2-7 | - | - | TRBV27 | TGTGCCAGCAGTTTATCGGGCACCACCTACGAGCAGTACTTC | CASSLSGTTYEQYF
TRBJ2-2 | TRBD2 | - | TRBV2 | TGTGCCAGCAGTTTCTCCAGCGGGGTATCCGGGGAGCTGTTTTTT | CASSFSSGVSGELFF
TRBJ1-1 | TRBD1 | - | TRBV19 | TGTGCCAGTAGATCCCACGTTCTCGGGACAGGGGGCGGTAGGACTGAAGCTTTCTTT | CASRSHVLGTGGGRTEAFF